Described below is a single T cell receptor (beta chain) sequence and its context. Researchers took RNA transcripts and amplified the TCR beta CDR3 regions from them. An initial round of RT-PCR targeting the TCR CDR3 relied on the HTBI primer set. TCRdb used MiXCR to reprocess the multiplex PCR reads, holding one entry per CDR3 protein. Of more than 500,000 distinct CDR3 sequences listed, roughly 15% are singletons. This specimen comes from a study of T cells in Graves' hyperthyroidism and ophthalmopathy. Whole-study context: Peripheral blood specimens were obtained at initial diagnosis, prior to any treatment.

The source of this sequence is a woman aged 30 to 39 with Graves' hyperthyroidism. The sample comprised blood.

The CDR3 coding sequence is TGCAGCGCCTCGGGACTAGCGGACCTCCTGGACGAGCAGTACTTC. Its protein product is CSASGLADLLDEQYF. This chain links TRBV29-1 with TRBJ2-7; 11 nucleotides match TRBD2. Trimming at V came to 7 bases and at J to 5 bases, leaving 13 bases not matched to a gene. The CDR3 contains 15 residues. Germline CDR1 and CDR2: SQVTM and ANQGSEA.